This passage covers 25 T cell receptor beta chains from one sample sequenced in a study of OX40 agonist ivuxolimab in advanced cancers. Libraries were prepared by immunoSEQ multiplex PCR; TCRdb keeps only in-frame clonotypes and omits some of them. The sample holds 95,000 to 150,000 clones; roughly nine tenths are singletons and the top ten take around 0.55%. Sequenced material: CD4+ or CD8+ T cells sorted from blood, taken in a trial of the OX40 agonist ivuxolimab. All receptors come from an adult with an advanced solid tumor such as melanoma, head and neck, liver or kidney cancer.

This chain joins TRBV6-6 and TRBJ1-4; D is possibly TRBD1 (6 bases). This CDR3 is built from 13 residues. V was trimmed by 6 bases and J by 11 bases, leaving 16 bases between them. The germline V gene has CDR1 MNHNY and CDR2 SVGAGI (reference sequence). CDR3 in amino acids: CASRTTDRGKLFF. The CDR3 DNA follows: TGTGCCAGCAGAACCACGGACAGAGGGAAACTGTTTTTT.

The chain uses TRBV7-9 and TRBJ2-3; a weak D match, TRBD2 (5 bases). V lost 2 bases to trimming and J lost 0 bases, with 6 bases between them. CDR3 length equals 14 residues. Germline V gives CDR1 SEHNR, CDR2 FQNEAQ (reference sequence). The CDR3 coding sequence is TGTGCCAGCAGCTTACAGCGGAGCACAGATACGCAGTATTTT. It yields the protein CASSLQRSTDTQYF.

The chain recombines TRBV15 with TRBJ2-3, with 9 bases that match TRBD1. The V gene end was trimmed by 3 bases and the J gene end by 2 bases; junction bases not matched to a gene: 3. Germline CDR1 and CDR2: LNHNV and YYDKDF (reference sequence). The CDR3 covers 15 residues. This CDR3 is CATSRDRGVTDTQYF. The CDR3 nucleotides are TGTGCCACCAGCAGGGACAGGGGAGTCACAGATACGCAGTATTTT.

The V call is TRBV7-2, the J call TRBJ2-1, with D uncertain. The CDR3 has 15 amino acids. CDR1 SGHTA and CDR2 FQGNSA come from the germline V gene. Trimming shortened V by 5 bases and J by 0 bases, and 11 bases separated the two germline ends. The CDR3 nucleotides are TGTGCCAGCAGCCCGGGCCACAGCTCCTACAATGAGCAGTTCTTC. This encodes CASSPGHSSYNEQFF. Full variable domain (missing parts from reference TRBV7-2 and TRBJ2-1): GAGVSQSPSNKVTEKGKDVELRCDPISGHTALYWYRQSLGQGLEFLIYFQGNSAPDKSGLPSDRFSAERTGGSVSTLTIQRTQQEDSAVYLCASSPGHSSYNEQFFGPGTRLTVL.

This chain connects TRBV6-1 to TRBJ2-5, with D perhaps matching TRBD1 (6 bases). Trimming pared 7 bases from V and 1 base from J, leaving 13 bases between. Germline lookup yields CDR1 MNHNS and CDR2 SASEGT. This CDR3 has 14 residues. The CDR3 sequence: CASNPRQAQETQYF. In DNA form, the CDR3 reads TGTGCCAGCAACCCCAGACAGGCCCAAGAGACCCAGTACTTC.

The chain employs TRBV9 and TRBJ2-3; D may correspond to TRBD1 or TRBD2 (5 bases each). Germline CDR1 and CDR2: SGDLS and YYNGEE. Trimming took off 5 bases at V and 9 bases at J, with 13 bases between the two ends. This CDR3 comprises 12 residues. CDR3 coding DNA: TGTGCCAGCAGTTATACAGGAGGCACGCAGTATTTT. Protein: CASSYTGGTQYF.

The chain joins TRBV7-2 to TRBJ2-2; D is ambiguous. Trimming stripped 2 bases from V and 5 bases from J, with 9 bases between. The CDR3 extends over 14 amino acids. The germline gives CDR1 SGHTA, CDR2 FQGNSA. CDR3 nucleotide sequence: TGTGCCAGCAGCTTACTCTCCGGGACCGGGGAGCTGTTTTTT. It translates to CASSLLSGTGELFF.

CDR3 residues: CASSSPPLETQYF. In DNA, the CDR3 is TGTGCCAGCAGTTCCCCCCCCCTAGAGACCCAGTACTTC. V gene TRBV6-5 combines with J gene TRBJ2-5; D is uncertain. The V and J ends lost 4 bases and 4 bases respectively, with 10 bases between them. The CDR3 runs 13 residues. Germline loops: CDR1 MNHEY, CDR2 SVGAGI.

V usage is TRBV7-8 and J usage is TRBJ2-6; tentatively, D is TRBD1 or TRBD2 (5 bases each). The V end lost 5 bases, the J end lost 0 bases, and 17 bases lay between the germline ends. This CDR3 is built from 18 residues. Germline loops: CDR1 SGHVS, CDR2 FQNEAQ. The CDR3 coding sequence is TGTGCCAGCAGCAGGGGTGAGGGGATAGGCTCTGGGGCCAACGTCCTGACTTTC. Translating it yields CASSRGEGIGSGANVLTF.

V gene TRBV30 combines with J gene TRBJ2-2, with a possible D match to TRBD1 (5 bases). CDR1 and CDR2 (germline): GTSNPN, SVGIG (reference sequence). The CDR3 runs to 14 residues. V lost 0 bases and J 2 bases, leaving 7 bases between the germline ends. The CDR3 bases are TGTGCCTGGAGTGTACAGGTTAACACCGGGGAGCTGTTTTTT. It specifies CAWSVQVNTGELFF. Drawing the rest from reference TRBV30 and TRBJ2-2, the complete variable domain is SQTIHQWPATLVQPVGSPLSLECTVEGTSNPNLYWYRQAAGRGLQLLFYSVGIGQISSEVPQNLSASRPQDRQFILSSKKLLLSDSGFYLCAWSVQVNTGELFFGEGSRLTVL.

The chain links TRBV19 to TRBJ1-5; no reliable D call. This CDR3 contains 16 residues. Germline lookup yields CDR1 LNHDA and CDR2 SQIVND (reference sequence). Trimming stripped 6 bases from V and 3 bases from J, with 18 bases between. CDR3 coding DNA: TGTGCCAGTAGCCCCCTCTCCGGGCAGCACAATCAGCCCCAGCATTTT. Translating gives CASSPLSGQHNQPQHF.

The genes are TRBV29-1 and TRBJ2-3; D may be TRBD1 (6 bases). This CDR3 spans 12 amino acids. Trimming took off 7 bases at V and 5 bases at J, with 13 bases between the two ends. Germline V gene lookup returns CDR1 SQVTM and CDR2 ANQGSEA. This chain's CDR3 is CSATLGGDTQYF. The CDR3 region has the DNA TGCAGCGCCACACTAGGGGGAGATACGCAGTATTTT.

The chain joins TRBV7-2 to TRBJ1-2; 7 nucleotides line up with TRBD1. The CDR3 has 13 amino acids. The V gene end was trimmed by 6 bases and the J gene end by 4 bases; junction bases not matched to a gene: 5. Germline V gives CDR1 SGHTA, CDR2 FQGNSA. CDR3 sequence (DNA): TGTGCCAGCAGTCGCGACAGGGCCTATGGCTACACCTTC. Its protein is CASSRDRAYGYTF.

The rearrangement joins TRBV2 to TRBJ2-1; D may be TRBD2 (5 bases). V was clipped by 6 bases and J by 1 base, with 10 bases between them. The CDR3 length is 14 residues. Germline CDR1 and CDR2: SNHLY and FYNNEI. The CDR3 DNA reads TGTGCCAGCAGGACTAAACAATCCTACAATGAGCAGTTCTTC. This encodes CASRTKQSYNEQFF.

This clone was seen just once. V gene TRBV6-6 combines with J gene TRBJ1-1; the D is unclear. V was trimmed by 7 bases and J by 6 bases, leaving 12 bases between them. The CDR3 consists of 12 residues. Per the germline V gene, CDR1 is MNHNY and CDR2 is SVGAGI (reference sequence). The CDR3 sequence is CASIGYGPEAFF. The CDR3 DNA reads as TGTGCCAGCATTGGGTACGGACCTGAAGCTTTCTTT.

This chain uses TRBV6-5 with TRBJ2-7, with 7 bases that match TRBD2. The V segment lost 0 bases and the J segment 4 bases; nucleotides outside the gene matches: 3. CDR3 size: 14 residues. Germline V gene lookup returns CDR1 MNHEY and CDR2 SVGAGI. CDR3 bases: TGTGCCAGCAGTTACTCGTTCGGGGGGTACGAGCAGTACTTC. Its protein is CASSYSFGGYEQYF.

This clone was seen only once. The rearrangement joins TRBV7-2 to TRBJ2-2; tentatively, D is TRBD1 or TRBD2 (5 bases each). The germline V and J ends were trimmed by 0 bases and 4 bases, with 12 bases remaining between them. Germline CDR1 is SGHTA and CDR2 is FQGNSA. The CDR3 extends over 16 amino acids. CDR3 residues: CASSLAGRTVTGELFF. DNA of the CDR3: TGTGCCAGCAGCTTAGCGGGACGGACTGTCACCGGGGAGCTGTTTTTT.

The count of this clone is one. The chain uses TRBV7-2 and TRBJ2-7; 8 bases fit TRBD2. Per the germline V gene, CDR1 is SGHTA and CDR2 is FQGNSA. The junction had 7 bases not matched to a gene; V was cut back by 5 bases and J by 4 bases. This CDR3 has 14 amino acids. The CDR3 DNA reads as TGTGCCAGCAGCCCCGGGGGGGGCAGGTACGAGCAGTACTTC. Its translation: CASSPGGGRYEQYF.

This rearrangement joins TRBV11-3 to TRBJ1-1; D perhaps matches TRBD1 (5 bases). Germline V gene lookup returns CDR1 SGHNT and CDR2 YENEEA. The CDR3 is made up of 14 amino acids. Trimming shortened V by 2 bases and J by 2 bases, and 9 bases separated the two germline ends. CDR3 coding DNA: TGTGCCAGCAGCTTATCTGGGGGAAACACTGAAGCTTTCTTT. Amino acids: CASSLSGGNTEAFF.

The rearrangement links TRBV7-9 to TRBJ2-5; TRBD1 might be the D (5 bases). The CDR3 length is 14 residues. V dropped 1 base and J dropped 2 bases, with 8 bases sitting between them. Germline V gene lookup returns CDR1 SEHNR and CDR2 FQNEAQ (reference sequence). The CDR3 DNA is TGTGCCAGCAGCTTAGGGACAACTCAAGAGACCCAGTACTTC. Translated: CASSLGTTQETQYF.

V usage is TRBV7-2 and J usage is TRBJ2-7; D gene ambiguous. This CDR3 has 13 amino acids. CDR1 and CDR2 from the germline V gene are SGHTA and FQGNSA. V lost 2 bases to trimming and J lost 1 base, with 6 bases between them. The CDR3 region is CASSLYQSYEQYF. For the CDR3, the DNA is TGTGCCAGCAGCTTATACCAGTCCTACGAGCAGTACTTC.

This chain joins TRBV7-8 and TRBJ2-3; D uncertain. CDR1 and CDR2 from the germline V gene are SGHVS and FQNEAQ. V lost 2 bases and J 4 bases, leaving 13 bases between the germline ends. This CDR3 contains 15 residues. The CDR3 loop is CASSLRAVLADTQYF. The CDR3 DNA sequence: TGTGCCAGCAGCTTAAGGGCGGTCTTGGCAGATACGCAGTATTTT.

J is TRBJ1-1 and V is TRBV6-5; TRBD1 matches at 7 bases. The CDR3 loop spans 14 amino acids. V lost 5 bases, J lost 5 bases, and 8 bases stayed unmatched. CDR1 and CDR2 from the germline V gene are MNHEY and SVGAGI. The CDR3 here is CASSDRERGTEAFF. DNA for the CDR3: TGTGCCAGCAGTGACAGGGAAAGGGGAACTGAAGCTTTCTTT.

V usage is TRBV9 and J usage is TRBJ2-2; D perhaps matches TRBD2 (5 bases). This CDR3 has 16 residues. Germline CDR1 is SGDLS and CDR2 is YYNGEE. V lost 0 bases and J lost 5, with 14 bases in between. In DNA form, the CDR3 reads TGTGCCAGCAGCGTAGAAGCCGGGGATCGAACCGGGGAGCTGTTTTTT. The encoded protein is CASSVEAGDRTGELFF.

This rearrangement joins TRBV28 to TRBJ2-3; 11 bases agree with TRBD2. The junction had 17 bases not matched to a gene; V was cut back by 5 bases and J by 10 bases. The CDR3 contains 17 residues. Germline V gives CDR1 MDHEN, CDR2 SYDVKM. In DNA, the CDR3 is TGTGCCAGCAGTCCCCCCGGCTTAGCGGGGGGGAGTGGTCCGCAGTATTTT. It is translated as CASSPPGLAGGSGPQYF.